The source of this T cell receptor (beta chain) is a study of blood T cell repertoires in COVID-19. CDR1 is MDHEN and CDR2 is SYDVKM in the germline V gene. The CDR3 spans 14 residues. J was trimmed by 10 bases and V by 5 bases; bases with no gene match: 8. Data came from immunoSEQ multiplex PCR; TCRdb stores just in-frame clones and leaves some out. The sample carries 59,000 or so clones, 70% to 90% recorded once. This chain links TRBV28 with TRBJ1-6; TRBD1 matches at 7 bases. Input material: peripheral blood. This receptor was obtained from a human donor in a cohort sampled during active COVID-19. The CDR3 DNA reads TGTGCCAGCAGTACCCCGACAGGGTTATCACCCCTCCACTTT. It specifies CASSTPTGLSPLHF.